Below, 3 T cell receptor beta chains from the same sample are listed, as sequenced in a study of PD-1 blockade in classical Hodgkin lymphoma. Assay used: immunoSEQ multiplex PCR; TCRdb lists only in-frame clones, some missing. This table has around 15,000 clones, around four fifths appearing once. Stated time point: cycle 4 day 1 (C4D1), after 6 weeks of nivolumab. Each patient experienced a relapse that followed autologous stem cell transplantation, and brentuximab vedotin exposure varied. Material: peripheral blood mononuclear cells (PBMCs), obtained before the fourth cycle of nivolumab. These receptors were taken from a human donor with classical Hodgkin lymphoma.

CDR3 in DNA: TGTGCCAGCAGCTTGACGAGTTCTCTCGAGCAGTACTTC. This codes for CASSLTSSLEQYF. V gene TRBV5-4 combines with J gene TRBJ2-7; the D is unclear. The length of the CDR3 is 13 residues. Trimming left V 1 base short and J 6 bases short, with 11 bases between. CDR1 and CDR2 from the germline V gene are SGHNT and YYREEE (reference sequence).

The chain combines TRBV4-2 with TRBJ1-5, with TRBD1 matching over 8 bases. The CDR3 loop spans 19 amino acids. The germline gives CDR1 LGHNA, CDR2 YNFKEQ. V dropped 0 bases and J dropped 0; count of bases not matched to a gene: 10. CDR3 nucleotides: TGTGCCAGCAGCCAAGAGAGGGGGGACAGGATCTATAGCAATCAGCCCCAGCATTTT. Residues: CASSQERGDRIYSNQPQHF.

This chain uses TRBV11-2 with TRBJ2-7, with a tentative D call TRBD2 (5 bases). V was pared by 5 bases and J by 2 bases, with 13 bases between. The germline CDR1 and CDR2 sequences are SGHAT and FQNNGV. The CDR3 is 14 residues long. The CDR3, as DNA: TGTGCCAGCAGCGAGATCAGCGGACCCTACGAGCAGTACTTC. Its translation is CASSEISGPYEQYF. Combining the CDR3 with reference TRBV11-2 and TRBJ2-7 gives the whole variable domain EAGVAQSPRYKIIEKRQSVAFWCNPISGHATLYWYQQILGQGPKLLIQFQNNGVVDDSQLPKDRFSAERLKGVDSTLKIQPAKLEDSAVYLCASSEISGPYEQYFGPGTRLTVT.